The 27 T cell receptor beta chains below all came from one sample that was sequenced in a study of human T cells and chemical hapten exposure. TCRdb passed the RACE reads through MiXCR, listing each CDR3 protein once. Of under 60,000 distinct CDR3 sequences detected, roughly a tenth appear once; the ten largest clones hold 8.5% to 10%. Stated time point: pre-sensitization, week 0. As to treatment: therapeutic diphenylcyclopropenone sensitization with weekly scalp DPC. Sequencing started from total RNA isolated from unfractionated whole blood. The material sequenced was whole blood, taken in connection with sensitization to the hapten diphenylcyclopropenone (DPC). The source of these receptors is a woman between 25 and 40 years old with alopecia areata. Some clones in this sample may be carry-over from other donors' samples.

This clonotype came up many times. This rearrangement joins TRBV20-1 to TRBJ2-3; D tentatively reads TRBD1 or TRBD2 (5 bases each). The CDR3 loop spans 14 amino acids. Trimming left V 1 base short and J 4 bases short, with 12 bases between. Germline V lookup: CDR1 DFQATT, CDR2 SNEGSKA (reference sequence). CDR3 sequence: CSARGFRDPDTQYF. The CDR3 region has the DNA TGCAGTGCTAGAGGCTTCAGGGACCCAGATACGCAGTATTTT.

This clonotype was seen only a few times. The chain joins TRBV20-1 to TRBJ2-7, with 13 bases fitting TRBD2. Trimming cost V 3 bases and J 1 base; bases outside gene matches: 3. Per germline, CDR1 DFQATT and CDR2 SNEGSKA (reference sequence). The CDR3 spans 15 residues. The CDR3 bases are TGCAGTGCTAGTCCGGGACTAGCGGGGTCCTACGAGCAGTACTTC. As protein: CSASPGLAGSYEQYF.

The chain is built from TRBV7-6 and TRBJ2-3; D ambiguous. Germline assignment: CDR1 SGHVS and CDR2 FNYEAQ. Trimming stripped 1 base from V and 6 bases from J, with 8 bases between. The CDR3 consists of 13 residues. This CDR3 reads CASSLVILDTQYF. CDR3 nucleotides: TGTGCCAGCAGCTTAGTAATTCTGGATACGCAGTATTTT.

V gene TRBV4-1 combines with J gene TRBJ1-1; 10 positions agree with TRBD1. The CDR3 runs 16 residues. V dropped 2 bases and J dropped 4; count of bases not matched to a gene: 7. Germline-derived CDR1 and CDR2 are MGHRA and YSYEKL. The CDR3 loop reads CASSQLPGQGTTEAFF. Here the CDR3 DNA reads TGCGCCAGCAGCCAACTTCCGGGACAGGGGACCACTGAAGCTTTCTTT.

This clonotype was detected ten times or more. The junction and the germline gene differ at one end; a read error may be behind it. The rearrangement uses TRBV7-7 and TRBJ2-3; no firm D call. CDR1 is SSHAT and CDR2 is FNYEAQ in the germline V gene (reference sequence). This CDR3 has 14 amino acids. Here the CDR3 reads CASSPGPNQDTQYF. DNA for the CDR3: TGTGCTAGCAGCCCCGGGCCCAATCAAGATACGCAGTATTTT. Drawing the rest from reference TRBV7-7 and TRBJ2-3, the complete variable domain is GAGVSQSPRYKVTKRGQDVTLRCDPISSHATLYWYQQALGQGPEFLTYFNYEAQPDKSGLPSDRFSAERPEGSISTLTIQRTEQRDSAMYRCASSPGPNQDTQYFGPGTRLTVL.

DNA for the CDR3: TGCAGTGCTAGAGCACAGGTTTCTAATTCACCCCTCCACTTT. Its translation: CSARAQVSNSPLHF. The rearrangement joins TRBV20-1 to TRBJ1-6, with D tentatively TRBD1 (5 bases). Trimming cost V 1 base and J 6 bases, with 10 bases left between them. There are 14 residues in the CDR3. Germline assignment: CDR1 DFQATT and CDR2 SNEGSKA (reference sequence).

This clonotype has a handful of counts. CDR3 protein: CASSQDSVGIGNTIYF. In DNA, the CDR3 is TGCGCCAGCAGCCAAGATTCAGTGGGGATTGGAAACACCATATATTTT. V gene TRBV4-3 combines with J gene TRBJ1-3; D is undetermined. V lost 0 bases and J lost 3, with 12 bases in between. This CDR3 has 16 amino acids. From germline, CDR1 is LGHNA and CDR2 YSLEER.

There are a few counts of this clonotype. The chain carries TRBV2 and TRBJ2-7; TRBD2 might be the D (7 bases). V lost 6 bases, J lost 3 bases, and 12 bases lay in between. CDR3 size: 13 residues. Germline loops: CDR1 SNHLY, CDR2 FYNNEI. CDR3 protein: CASRAGEGYEQYF. The CDR3 coding sequence is TGTGCCAGCAGGGCAGGGGAGGGCTACGAGCAGTACTTC. The whole variable domain, remainder taken from reference TRBV2 and TRBJ2-7, is EPEVTQTPSHQVTQMGQEVILRCVPISNHLYFYWYRQILGQKVEFLVSFYNNEISEKSEIFDDQFSVERPDGSNFTLKIRSTKLEDSAMYFCASRAGEGYEQYFGPGTRLTVT.

The chain is built from TRBV3-1 and TRBJ2-2, with D perhaps TRBD2 (5 bases). The CDR3 has 15 amino acids. Germline V gene lookup returns CDR1 LGHDT and CDR2 YNNKEL (reference sequence). Trimming shortened V by 6 bases and J by 4 bases, and 15 bases separated the two germline ends. CDR3 bases: TGTGCCAGCAGGGAAACTAGGGTCCGCACCGGGGAGCTGTTTTTT. Its protein product is CASRETRVRTGELFF. Drawing the rest from reference TRBV3-1 and TRBJ2-2, the complete variable domain is DTAVSQTPKYLVTQMGNDKSIKCEQNLGHDTMYWYKQDSKKFLKIMFSYNNKELIINETVPNRFSPKSPDKAHLNLHINSLELGDSAVYFCASRETRVRTGELFFGEGSRLTVL.

This clonotype appeared a few times. The rearrangement links TRBV6-1 to TRBJ2-6, with a possible D match to TRBD1 (6 bases). From germline, CDR1 is MNHNS and CDR2 SASEGT. The CDR3 covers 16 residues. Trimming pared 6 bases from V and 2 bases from J, leaving 14 bases between. The CDR3 coding sequence is TGTGCCAGCAGCGTTACAGGGCCCACTGGGGCCAACGTCCTGACTTTC. Translation: CASSVTGPTGANVLTF.

This chain connects TRBV12-3 or TRBV12-4 to TRBJ1-1, with 7 nucleotides matching TRBD1. The V gene end was trimmed by 5 bases and the J gene end by 5 bases; junction bases not matched to a gene: 8. This CDR3 is 14 amino acids long. The CDR3 nucleotides are TGTGCCAGCAGTCCAGGGGGATTCTTTACTGAAGCTTTCTTT. Its translation is CASSPGGFFTEAFF.

This clonotype has ten or more counts. The V call is TRBV10-3, the J call TRBJ2-7, with 7 bases lining up with TRBD1. Germline CDR1 reads ENHRY; CDR2 reads SYGVKD. V shed 5 bases, J shed 6 bases, and the junction held 4 bases outside the gene matches. CDR3 length equals 12 residues. Written as DNA, the CDR3 is TGTGCCATCAGTAGGGACAGTTCCGAGCAGTACTTC. Translated: CAISRDSSEQYF.

This clonotype was detected a few times. V gene TRBV12-3 or TRBV12-4 combines with J gene TRBJ1-5; D may be TRBD1 (6 bases). The CDR3 spans 15 residues. V shed 5 bases and J shed 6 bases, with 17 bases lying between them. The CDR3, as DNA: TGTGCCAGCAGTGATTCGGGGGGGCCCTTTCAGCCCCAGCATTTT. This gives the protein CASSDSGGPFQPQHF.

This clonotype was observed a few times. The chain recombines TRBV6-2 or TRBV6-3 with TRBJ2-1, with 7 bases aligning to TRBD2. The CDR3 extends over 13 amino acids. CDR1 and CDR2 from the germline V gene are MNHEY and SVGEGT. Germline trimming cut 6 bases from V and 8 bases from J; bases unmatched to any gene: 7. The CDR3 coding sequence is TGTGCCAGCAGAGCGGGGAGTCTGGATGAGCAGTTCTTC. Translation gives CASRAGSLDEQFF.

This clonotype was seen at least ten times. The chain joins TRBV3-1 to TRBJ1-2, with a weak D call TRBD1 (6 bases). The CDR3 is made up of 13 amino acids. From germline, CDR1 is LGHDT and CDR2 YNNKEL (reference sequence). Trimming pared 5 bases from V and 6 bases from J, leaving 13 bases between. The CDR3, as DNA: TGTGCCAGCAGCTCAGGACAGTGGGATGGCTACACCTTC. Protein: CASSSGQWDGYTF.

The CDR3: CSVEGGQGRGEQYF. CDR3 DNA sequence: TGCAGCGTTGAAGGAGGGCAGGGTCGTGGCGAGCAGTACTTC. This rearrangement joins TRBV29-1 to TRBJ2-7; D could derive from TRBD1 or TRBD2 (5 bases each). The CDR3 sequence is 14 residues long. V gave up 1 base and J gave up 6 bases, with 16 bases separating them. In germline, CDR1 is SQVTM, CDR2 ANQGSEA.

The CDR3 DNA reads TGTGCCAGCAGGGGATCGGGACTACCGTTAGCCAAAAACATTCAGTACTTC. Its protein is CASRGSGLPLAKNIQYF. V gene TRBV6-1 combines with J gene TRBJ2-4; 7 nucleotides align to TRBD2. The germline V gene has CDR1 MNHNS and CDR2 SASEGT. CDR3 length: 17 amino acids. Losses at the gene ends were 6 bases for V and 0 bases for J; bases not matched to a gene: 11.

V usage is TRBV20-1 and J usage is TRBJ2-7; D not certain. Germline V CDR1 and CDR2: DFQATT, SNEGSKA (reference sequence). There are 13 residues in the CDR3. Trimming cost V 6 bases and J 3 bases, with 15 bases left between them. The CDR3 DNA follows: TGCAGTGCCTCCCTGACGGAATTCTACGAGCAGTACTTC. This gives the protein CSASLTEFYEQYF.

The table lists this clonotype with a few counts. CDR3 bases: TGTGCCAGCAGCATCATGACAACTAATTCACCCCTCCACTTT. Translated, it gives CASSIMTTNSPLHF. The gene calls are TRBV7-9 and TRBJ1-6; D unclear. The germline V and J ends were trimmed by 5 bases and 6 bases, with 11 bases remaining between them. CDR3 size: 14 residues. Germline V lookup: CDR1 SEHNR, CDR2 FQNEAQ (reference sequence).

This clonotype has at least ten counts. The chain is built from TRBV29-1 and TRBJ1-2, with 9 bases matching TRBD1. The V gene's germline CDR1 is SQVTM and CDR2 ANQGSEA. The V segment lost 6 bases and the J segment 6 bases; nucleotides outside the gene matches: 5. The CDR3 has 12 residues. DNA for the CDR3: TGCAGCGTGTTAACAGGGGGCGATGGCTACACCTTC. Translation gives CSVLTGGDGYTF.

This clonotype came up a few times. The CDR3 DNA reads TGCAGTGTTCCGACTAGAAGCTCCTACAATGAGCAGTTCTTC. This codes for CSVPTRSSYNEQFF. The V call is TRBV20-1, the J call TRBJ2-1; weak D call: TRBD2 (6 bases). Trimming left V 7 bases short and J 0 bases short, with 13 bases between. CDR1 and CDR2 from the germline V gene are DFQATT and SNEGSKA (reference sequence). The CDR3 length is 14 residues.

The chain recombines TRBV7-2 with TRBJ1-6; D may be TRBD1 (6 bases). V lost 7 bases to trimming and J lost 9 bases, with 19 bases between them. Germline V gene data show CDR1 as SGHTA and CDR2 as FQGNSA. The CDR3 covers 15 residues. CDR3 in DNA: TGTGCCAGCACCCCAAGGGTCAGGGGTGGTTCACCCCTCCACTTT. It translates to CASTPRVRGGSPLHF.

The DNA of the CDR3 is TGTGCCACCAGCAGAGATCTTGGGACATGGAACACTGAAGCTTTCTTT. Protein product: CATSRDLGTWNTEAFF. The genes are TRBV15 and TRBJ1-1; D might be TRBD1 (6 bases). Trimming took off 0 bases at V and 1 base at J, with 12 bases between the two ends. The CDR3 consists of 16 residues. Germline V gene lookup returns CDR1 LNHNV and CDR2 YYDKDF (reference sequence). The full variable domain, in which reference TRBV15 and TRBJ1-1 provide the parts outside the CDR3, is DAMVIQNPRYQVTQFGKPVTLSCSQTLNHNVMYWYQQKSSQAPKLLFHYYDKDFNNEADTPDNFQSRRPNTSFCFLDIRSPGLGDTAMYLCATSRDLGTWNTEAFFGQGTRLTVV.

The chain employs TRBV3-1 and TRBJ2-2; 7 bases align to TRBD1. The germline gives CDR1 LGHDT, CDR2 YNNKEL (reference sequence). The V gene end was trimmed by 6 bases and the J gene end by 6 bases; junction bases not matched to a gene: 16. The CDR3 totals 17 residues. CDR3 sequence (DNA): TGTGCCAGCAGAGCTTCCCTCGACAGGGTCCGCGCCGGGGAGCTGTTTTTT. Its translation: CASRASLDRVRAGELFF.

This clonotype was recorded at least ten times. The rearrangement links TRBV6-5 to TRBJ2-1, with a possible D match to TRBD1 (8 bases). The CDR3 extends over 14 amino acids. The germline CDR1 and CDR2 sequences are MNHEY and SVGAGI. The V end lost 5 bases, the J end lost 4 bases, and 12 bases lay between the germline ends. The chain's CDR3 is CASSTGGGYNEQFF. CDR3 bases: TGTGCCAGCAGTACAGGGGGGGGGTACAATGAGCAGTTCTTC.

This clonotype was observed a handful of times. The chain recombines TRBV7-2 with TRBJ1-6, with D uncertain. Germline V gene data show CDR1 as SGHTA and CDR2 as FQGNSA. Trimming removed 7 bases at V and 0 bases at J, with 10 bases between. CDR3 length: 15 amino acids. For the CDR3, the DNA is TGTGCCAGCACAGTTGCGGACTCCTATAATTCACCCCTCCACTTT. Encoded protein: CASTVADSYNSPLHF.

At least ten counts were recorded for this clonotype. The chain uses TRBV6-2 or TRBV6-3 and TRBJ2-3; 8 nucleotides match TRBD2. Germline V gene sequence: CDR1 MNHEY, CDR2 SVGEGT. This CDR3 is 14 amino acids long. Trimming cost V 4 bases and J 6 bases; bases outside gene matches: 6. CDR3 DNA: TGTGCCAGCAGTTCCGGAATAGCGGGGGATACGCAGTATTTT. This encodes CASSSGIAGDTQYF.